This T cell receptor (beta chain) was recorded in a study of blood T cell repertoires in COVID-19. Germline CDR1 SGHAT, CDR2 FQNNGV. The CDR3 extends over 14 amino acids. V gave up 3 bases and J gave up 8 bases, with 14 bases separating them. Generated by immunoSEQ multiplex PCR, the TCRdb table keeps only in-frame clones and is missing some. The data contain some 350,000 clones, over 80% of them seen just once; the ten biggest clones take up about 5%. Cohort 3 recovered donors had two negative PCRs, clearance, or symptom resolution. The V and J genes are TRBV11-2 and TRBJ2-1; D possibly corresponds to TRBD1 (5 bases). The sequencing sample was made of PBMCs or T cells enriched from blood (not recorded which). This TCR derives from a man between 25 and 39 years old who had recovered from COVID-19. In nucleotides, the CDR3 is TGTGCCAGCAGCTTCTCCCGCAGGGATGATGAGCAGTTCTTC. Translated: CASSFSRRDDEQFF.